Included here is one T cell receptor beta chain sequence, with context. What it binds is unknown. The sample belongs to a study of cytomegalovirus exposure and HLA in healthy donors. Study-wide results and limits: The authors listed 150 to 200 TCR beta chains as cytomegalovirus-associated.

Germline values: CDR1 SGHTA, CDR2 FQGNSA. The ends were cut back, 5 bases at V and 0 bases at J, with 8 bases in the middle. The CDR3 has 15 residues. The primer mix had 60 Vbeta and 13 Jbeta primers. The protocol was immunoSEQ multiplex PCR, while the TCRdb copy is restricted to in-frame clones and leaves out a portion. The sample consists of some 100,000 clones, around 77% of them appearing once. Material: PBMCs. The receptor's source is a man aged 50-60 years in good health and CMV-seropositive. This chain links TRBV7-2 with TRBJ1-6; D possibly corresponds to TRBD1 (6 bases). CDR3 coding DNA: TGTGCCAGCAGCCCGGACAGCTCCTATAATTCACCCCTCCACTTT. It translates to CASSPDSSYNSPLHF.